Following are 26 T cell receptor beta chains from one sample sequenced in a study of cytomegalovirus exposure and HLA in healthy donors (dated by TCRdb to the late 2010s). Receptor amplification or capture employed the immunoSEQ multiplex PCR assay. For the multiplex PCR, a mixture combining 60 forward primers for TCR Vbeta segments and 13 reverse primers for TCR Jbeta segments was used. This is the immuneACCESS table as TCRdb keeps it, with only in-frame sequences that have V and J called. A part of the clones is gone; compared with another copy, unresolved V genes explain less than half, and the rest is unexplained. The sample's clone listing holds 45,000 to 70,000 clones. 9% to 15% of the sample comes from the top ten. The specimen was PBMCs. Receptors originate from a woman between 25 and 40 years old in good health and CMV-seropositive.

The chain's CDR3 is CATSRGAAKVGELFF. The DNA of the CDR3 is TGTGCCACCAGCAGAGGGGCAGCCAAGGTCGGGGAGCTGTTTTTT. The chain has TRBV15 and TRBJ2-2; D is unresolved. Trimming removed 1 base from V and 7 bases from J, with 13 bases in between. Germline CDR1 and CDR2: LNHNV and YYDKDF (reference sequence). This CDR3 spans 15 amino acids.

V and J are TRBV10-2 and TRBJ1-1; D is ambiguous. The CDR3 has 13 amino acids. Germline CDR1 and CDR2: WSHSY and SAAADI. V was cut by 6 bases and J by 3 bases, with 11 bases left in between. The CDR3: CASRLRGYTEAFF. CDR3 DNA: TGCGCCAGCAGGCTAAGAGGGTACACTGAAGCTTTCTTT.

The rearrangement uses TRBV5-4 and TRBJ2-7, with D perhaps TRBD1 (6 bases). Trimming removed 5 bases from V and 2 bases from J, with 11 bases in between. Germline CDR1 SGHNT, CDR2 YYREEE (reference sequence). The CDR3 is 13 residues long. The CDR3 loop is CASRSDSAYEQYF. The CDR3 DNA follows: TGTGCCAGCAGATCGGACAGTGCCTACGAGCAGTACTTC.

The chain recombines TRBV25-1 with TRBJ2-5; no clear D. Per germline, CDR1 MGHDK and CDR2 SYGVNS. The CDR3 loop spans 12 amino acids. V was trimmed by 7 bases and J by 5 bases, leaving 11 bases between them. The CDR3, as DNA: TGTGCCAGCACCGGTGTCCGGGAGACCCAGTACTTC. Protein: CASTGVRETQYF.

The rearrangement joins TRBV10-3 to TRBJ2-7; 9 nucleotides match TRBD1. CDR1 ENHRY and CDR2 SYGVKD come from the germline V gene. The CDR3 loop spans 15 amino acids. Trimming cost V 3 bases and J 5 bases; bases outside gene matches: 8. CDR3 loop: CAISDTTGGLDEQYF. The CDR3, as DNA: TGTGCCATCAGTGATACGACAGGGGGTTTAGACGAGCAGTACTTC.

J is TRBJ2-5 and V is TRBV4-1, with TRBD1 as a possible D gene (5 bases). The better agreement between TRBJ2-7 and the DNA end casts doubt on the J call. CDR1 MGHRA and CDR2 YSYEKL come from the germline V gene. CDR3 length equals 13 residues. CDR3 coding DNA: TGCGCCAGCAGCCAAGGGGGCACCTACGAGCAGTACTTC. It codes for CASSQGGTYEQYF.

The chain joins TRBV28 to TRBJ1-4, with 8 bases identical to TRBD1. Germline CDR1 and CDR2: MDHEN and SYDVKM. The V and J ends lost 5 bases and 0 bases, in that order; junction bases with no gene match: 11. This CDR3 spans 18 amino acids. The CDR3 reads CASSPGQDRVATNEKLFF. The CDR3 nucleotides read TGTGCCAGCAGTCCGGGACAGGATAGAGTTGCAACTAATGAAAAACTGTTTTTT.

This chain connects TRBV5-1 to TRBJ2-7; perhaps TRBD1 as D (6 bases). V gave up 4 bases and J gave up 2 bases, with 16 bases separating them. Germline V lookup: CDR1 SGHRS, CDR2 YFSETQ. This CDR3 is 15 amino acids long. The CDR3 DNA reads TGCGCCAGCAGCCAGACAGGCCACGGGGCCTACGAGCAGTACTTC. This codes for CASSQTGHGAYEQYF.

The genes are TRBV30 and TRBJ2-5, with 10 bases identical to TRBD2. TRBJ2-7 matches the DNA end more closely, so the J call is doubtful. The germline V gene has CDR1 GTSNPN and CDR2 SVGIG (reference sequence). The CDR3 spans 13 residues. Here the CDR3 reads CAWSAGGSYEQYF. CDR3 in DNA: TGTGCCTGGTCAGCGGGAGGGTCCTACGAGCAGTACTTC.

The chain recombines TRBV28 with TRBJ1-2; D not resolved. V was pared by 8 bases and J by 2 bases, with 9 bases between. Germline assignment: CDR1 MDHEN and CDR2 SYDVKM. The CDR3 covers 12 residues. Here the CDR3 reads CASVNLNYGYTF. In nucleotides, the CDR3 is TGTGCCAGCGTAAACTTGAACTATGGCTACACCTTC.

This chain links TRBV6-6 with TRBJ2-2; 7 nucleotides align to TRBD2. The CDR3 length is 15 residues. The trim removed 3 bases at V and 4 bases at J, leaving 5 bases unmatched. Germline V lookup: CDR1 MNHNY, CDR2 SVGAGI (reference sequence). Here the CDR3 reads CASSYGRDSTGELFF. The CDR3 nucleotides read TGTGCCAGCAGTTATGGGAGGGACTCCACCGGGGAGCTGTTTTTT.

Here the CDR3 reads CASSPWDRQNQPQHF. In DNA, the CDR3 is TGTGCCAGCAGTCCATGGGACAGGCAGAATCAGCCCCAGCATTTT. The rearrangement uses TRBV6-1 and TRBJ1-5; 8 bases align to TRBD1. Trimming removed 5 bases from V and 4 bases from J; junction bases left unmatched: 7. In germline, CDR1 is MNHNS, CDR2 SASEGT. The CDR3 loop spans 15 amino acids.

V gene TRBV30 combines with J gene TRBJ2-5, with 9 bases lining up with TRBD1. After removal of 0 bases from V and 4 bases from J, the junction contained 6 bases not matched to a gene. Germline V gene lookup returns CDR1 GTSNPN and CDR2 SVGIG (reference sequence). The CDR3 has 15 residues. DNA for the CDR3: TGTGCCTGGAGTGTAGGGGACAGGGTCTCAGAGACCCAGTACTTC. Protein: CAWSVGDRVSETQYF. Full variable domain (rest looked up from reference TRBV30 and TRBJ2-5): SQTIHQWPATLVQPVGSPLSLECTVEGTSNPNLYWYRQAAGRGLQLLFYSVGIGQISSEVPQNLSASRPQDRQFILSSKKLLLSDSGFYLCAWSVGDRVSETQYFGPGTRLLVL.

The V call is TRBV5-1, the J call TRBJ1-3; D gene uncertain. The V gene lost 4 bases and the J gene lost 0 bases, with 8 bases spanning the gap. This CDR3 comprises 14 residues. Germline CDR1 SGHRS, CDR2 YFSETQ. The CDR3 DNA sequence: TGCGCCAGCAGCGTTGGGAGCTCTGGAAACACCATATATTTT. It encodes CASSVGSSGNTIYF.

This chain's CDR3 is CASSSTGPKFF. The CDR3 nucleotides read TGTGCCAGTAGCTCAACAGGGCCCAAGTTCTTC. The V call is TRBV19, the J call TRBJ2-1, with D perhaps TRBD1 (6 bases). The CDR3 runs 11 residues. V lost 6 bases and J 14 bases, leaving 14 bases between the germline ends. In germline, CDR1 is LNHDA, CDR2 SQIVND (reference sequence).

This rearrangement joins TRBV7-2 to TRBJ1-1, with TRBD1 matching 9 bases. V was clipped by 5 bases and J by 10 bases; unmatched bases: 14. The V gene's germline CDR1 is SGHTA and CDR2 FQGNSA. The CDR3 loop spans 15 amino acids. CDR3 sequence: CASSLGQGFRTGAFF. The CDR3 DNA is TGTGCCAGCAGCCTGGGACAGGGATTCCGAACGGGAGCTTTCTTT.

The V and J genes are TRBV18 and TRBJ2-2; D is unclear. This CDR3 has 14 amino acids. The germline V and J ends were trimmed by 4 bases and 3 bases, with 9 bases remaining between them. Germline values: CDR1 KGHSH, CDR2 LQKENI. CDR3 DNA sequence: TGTGCCAGCTCACGAACCTATCACACCGGGGAGCTGTTTTTT. Protein sequence: CASSRTYHTGELFF.

The CDR3 coding sequence is TGTGCCATCAGAACTAGCGGGGCTAACGAGCAGTACTTC. Encoded protein: CAIRTSGANEQYF. The rearrangement joins TRBV10-3 to TRBJ2-7, with 10 bases lining up with TRBD2. The germline V gene has CDR1 ENHRY and CDR2 SYGVKD. This CDR3 is built from 13 residues. The V gene end was trimmed by 6 bases and the J gene end by 5 bases; junction bases not matched to a gene: 4.

V is TRBV4-1 and J is TRBJ2-1, with 10 bases aligning to TRBD2. The germline CDR1 and CDR2 sequences are MGHRA and YSYEKL. The CDR3 spans 15 residues. J lost 5 bases, V lost 4 bases, and 5 bases had no gene match. The CDR3 sequence is CASSPGTSANNEQFF. The CDR3 coding sequence is TGCGCCAGCAGCCCTGGGACTAGCGCAAACAATGAGCAGTTCTTC.

The chain carries TRBV30 and TRBJ1-2; D may be TRBD1 (5 bases). V lost 0 bases, J lost 8 bases, and 10 bases lay in between. The germline gives CDR1 GTSNPN, CDR2 SVGIG (reference sequence). The CDR3 consists of 12 residues. The CDR3, as DNA: TGTGCCTGGAGTGTTGGGGCCCGGGGCTACACCTTC. This encodes CAWSVGARGYTF.

This chain links TRBV5-6 with TRBJ2-7, with unresolved D. Germline CDR1 SGHDT, CDR2 YYEEEE. Trimming left V 0 bases short and J 0 bases short, with 4 bases between. CDR3 size: 13 residues. The CDR3 spells CASSLAGSYEQYF. The CDR3, as DNA: TGTGCCAGCAGCTTGGCAGGCTCCTACGAGCAGTACTTC.

The CDR3, as DNA: TGTGCCAGCAGTGGCCTGGGACAGGTCGTCTACGAGCAGTACTTC. Translated: CASSGLGQVVYEQYF. This chain links TRBV6-1 with TRBJ2-7; the match to TRBD1 covers 8 bases. Per germline, CDR1 MNHNS and CDR2 SASEGT. With 4 bases clipped from V and 3 bases from J, the junction kept 8 bases outside the gene matches. The CDR3 loop spans 15 amino acids.

This chain connects TRBV9 to TRBJ2-2; TRBD2 matches 8 bases. Looked up from germline, CDR1 is SGDLS and CDR2 is YYNGEE. This CDR3 is 16 amino acids long. V gave up 4 bases and J gave up 5 bases; unmatched junction bases: 10. The CDR3 DNA follows: TGTGCCAGCAGCCTCCTGAGCGGGAGTTTGACCGGGGAGCTGTTTTTT. The encoded protein is CASSLLSGSLTGELFF.

The chain couples TRBV15 to TRBJ1-1; no firm D call. This CDR3 contains 15 residues. V lost 0 bases and J 5 bases, leaving 13 bases between the germline ends. Germline V gene data show CDR1 as LNHNV and CDR2 as YYDKDF (reference sequence). This CDR3 reads CATSRENYGGTEAFF. The DNA of the CDR3 is TGTGCCACCAGCAGAGAAAACTACGGAGGAACTGAAGCTTTCTTT.

The gene calls are TRBV12-5 and TRBJ1-1; 7 nucleotides match TRBD1. The ends lost 5 bases at V and 6 bases at J; junction bases unmatched: 3. The V gene's germline CDR1 is LGHNT and CDR2 FRNRAP. The CDR3 covers 12 residues. The CDR3 spells CASGPGQAEAFF. In DNA, the CDR3 is TGTGCTAGTGGTCCAGGACAGGCTGAAGCTTTCTTT.

In regard to this clone: One junction end does not reproduce the germline sequence, and a read error may be involved. The rearrangement links TRBV4-1 to TRBJ1-5; unclear D gene. Germline CDR1 and CDR2: MGHRA and YSYEKL. The CDR3 runs to 16 residues. The CDR3 DNA reads as TGCGCCAGCAGTCAAGAATCCTTGTATAGCAATCAGCCCCAGCATTTT. Translation gives CASSQESLYSNQPQHF.